What follows are 9 T cell receptor beta chains derived from one specimen sequenced in a study of blood T cell repertoires in COVID-19. The assay was immunoSEQ multiplex PCR, and TCRdb's table has in-frame clones only and misses some. The sample has roughly 270,000 clones; about 85% are singletons. Sequenced: PBMCs or T cells enriched from blood (not recorded which). Receptors were obtained from a woman aged 45-65 years who had recovered from COVID-19.

This clone came up a few times. The chain carries TRBV7-2 and TRBJ1-3; D remains unclear. This CDR3 has 14 amino acids. Germline CDR1 and CDR2: SGHTA and FQGNSA. Trimming left V 1 base short and J 4 bases short, with 8 bases between. The CDR3 is CASSLVAEGNTIYF. CDR3 bases: TGTGCCAGCAGCTTAGTGGCAGAAGGAAACACCATATATTTT.

A word on this clone: The junction and the germline gene differ at one end; a read error may be behind it. The DNA of the CDR3 is TGTGCCAGCAGCTTATACAAAGAGACCCAGTACTTC. Its protein is CASSLYKETQYF. The genes are TRBV27 and TRBJ2-5, with no clear D. Germline V lookup: CDR1 MNHEY, CDR2 SMNVEV (reference sequence). The CDR3 is made up of 12 amino acids.

The genes are TRBV2 and TRBJ2-2; 7 bases are shared with TRBD2. The V gene's germline CDR1 is SNHLY and CDR2 FYNNEI. The CDR3 is 15 amino acids. V dropped 7 bases and J dropped 6; count of bases not matched to a gene: 11. Here the CDR3 reads CASTLWGGDAGELFF. The CDR3 region has the DNA TGTGCCAGCACCCTTTGGGGGGGAGACGCCGGGGAGCTGTTTTTT.

V and J are TRBV10-3 and TRBJ1-6; D uncertain. Looked up from germline, CDR1 is ENHRY and CDR2 is SYGVKD. The V end lost 0 bases, the J end lost 12 bases, and 12 bases lay between the germline ends. This CDR3 comprises 14 residues. CDR3 sequence: CAISESAAGRPLHF. In DNA, the CDR3 is TGTGCCATCAGTGAGTCCGCGGCGGGTAGACCCCTCCACTTT.

The J gene is TRBJ1-6, the V gene TRBV14; a possible D gene is TRBD1 (6 bases). The CDR3 runs to 15 residues. V shed 0 bases and J shed 6 bases, with 9 bases lying between them. The germline V gene has CDR1 SGHDN and CDR2 FVKESK. This chain's CDR3 is CASSQDGTSNSPLHF. Here the CDR3 DNA reads TGTGCCAGCAGCCAAGATGGGACATCTAATTCACCCCTCCACTTT.

This clone was counted a few times. The V call is TRBV4-1, the J call TRBJ1-1; the match to TRBD1 covers 8 bases. Looked up from germline, CDR1 is MGHRA and CDR2 is YSYEKL. V was pared by 4 bases and J by 3 bases, with 10 bases of the junction left unmatched. There are 16 residues in the CDR3. The CDR3 is CASSRRTGRGDTEAFF. Written as DNA, the CDR3 is TGCGCCAGCAGCCGTAGGACAGGGAGGGGGGACACTGAAGCTTTCTTT.

The chain joins TRBV30 to TRBJ1-1, with D maybe TRBD1 (5 bases). The germline CDR1 and CDR2 sequences are GTSNPN and SVGIG (reference sequence). Trimming took 4 bases from V and 5 from J, leaving 17 bases between them. The CDR3 is 14 amino acids. The CDR3 DNA is TGTGCCTGGACCATAACCGGGGGGGGAACTGAAGCTTTCTTT. It translates to CAWTITGGGTEAFF.

This clone was seen a single time. V and J are TRBV5-1 and TRBJ1-6; D not certain. The CDR3 is 14 residues long. The germline V gene encodes CDR1 SGHRS and CDR2 YFSETQ. Trimming left V 4 bases short and J 9 bases short, with 14 bases between. The CDR3 loop is CASSVEPSSSPLHF. CDR3 DNA sequence: TGCGCCAGCAGCGTGGAGCCATCTAGTTCACCCCTCCACTTT. Variable domain in full (rest from reference TRBV5-1 and TRBJ1-6): KAGVTQTPRYLIKTRGQQVTLSCSPISGHRSVSWYQQTPGQGLQFLFEYFSETQRNKGNFPGRFSGRQFSNSRSEMNVSTLELGDSALYLCASSVEPSSSPLHFGNGTRLTVT.

CDR3 in amino acids: CASWTDYGKYNSPLHF. The CDR3 nucleotides read TGTGCCAGCTGGACAGACTACGGGAAGTATAATTCACCCCTCCACTTT. This sequence joins TRBV6-4 and TRBJ1-6, with D tentatively TRBD1 (6 bases). Germline V gives CDR1 MRHNA, CDR2 SNTAGT. V lost 8 bases to trimming and J lost 4 bases, with 18 bases between them. This CDR3 is 16 amino acids long.